Below, 27 T cell receptor beta chains from the same sample are listed, as sequenced in a study of blood T cells in healthy people across ages. A second 7 to 11 cycle PCR used barcoded and J-beta primers. TCRdb analysed the 5' RACE reads with MiXCR anew, one entry per CDR3 protein. The sample contains around 400,000 distinct CDR3 sequences, roughly half of which appear only once. Sequenced material: blood. The receptors stem from a man aged 55 to 69 in good health.

The V call is TRBV29-1, the J call TRBJ2-7; D is undetermined. Per the germline V gene, CDR1 is SQVTM and CDR2 is ANQGSEA. Trimming pared 6 bases from V and 3 bases from J, leaving 6 bases between. This CDR3 has 10 residues. The chain's CDR3 is CSVYSYEQYF. The CDR3 DNA reads as TGCAGCGTCTACAGCTACGAGCAGTACTTC.

This clonotype was seen a single time. The chain joins TRBV6-1 to TRBJ2-5; no clear D gene. This CDR3 spans 15 amino acids. Germline V CDR1 and CDR2: MNHNS, SASEGT. Trimming removed 4 bases at V and 7 bases at J, with 19 bases between. CDR3 in DNA: TGTGCCAGCAGTGGGACCCGGACCCAAGATAGGACCCAGTACTTC. Translated: CASSGTRTQDRTQYF.

The sample holds many counts of this clonotype. The J gene is TRBJ2-3, the V gene TRBV5-1; 14 bases line up with TRBD2. V was clipped by 4 bases and J by 2 bases; unmatched bases: 9. CDR3 length equals 18 residues. CDR1 and CDR2 from the germline V gene are SGHRS and YFSETQ. The CDR3, as DNA: TGCGCCAGCAGCGTGACTAGCGGGGGGGGACTCTCCACAGATACGCAGTATTTT. Amino acid sequence: CASSVTSGGGLSTDTQYF.

The genes are TRBV7-9 and TRBJ1-2; TRBD1 matches 9 bases. Germline assignment: CDR1 SEHNR and CDR2 FQNEAQ (reference sequence). This CDR3 is 15 amino acids long. V was clipped by 0 bases and J by 6 bases; unmatched bases: 5. This chain's CDR3 is CASSLAGDRDHGYTF. CDR3 DNA sequence: TGTGCCAGCAGCTTAGCGGGGGACAGGGACCATGGCTACACCTTC. Looking up the rest from reference TRBV7-9 and TRBJ1-2 gives the full variable domain: DTGVSQNPRHKITKRGQNVTFRCDPISEHNRLYWYRQTLGQGPEFLTYFQNEAQLEKSRLLSDRFSAERPKGSFSTLEIQRTEQGDSAMYLCASSLAGDRDHGYTFGSGTRLTVV.

This clonotype has just a few counts. The chain has TRBV6-2 or TRBV6-3 and TRBJ2-7; the match to TRBD2 covers 9 bases. Germline lookup yields CDR1 MNHEY and CDR2 SVGEGT. Germline trimming cut 6 bases from V and 3 bases from J; bases unmatched to any gene: 6. The length of the CDR3 is 14 residues. The CDR3 DNA follows: TGTGCCAGCAGAACAGCGGGAGGAGTCTACGAGCAGTACTTC. Translated: CASRTAGGVYEQYF.

The rearrangement joins TRBV5-1 to TRBJ2-7; 8 bases are shared with TRBD1. V lost 4 bases, J lost 0 bases, and 9 bases stayed unmatched. The CDR3 loop spans 16 amino acids. CDR1 SGHRS and CDR2 YFSETQ come from the germline V gene. The CDR3 is CASSARQGTSSYEQYF. The CDR3, as DNA: TGCGCCAGCAGCGCCAGACAGGGGACGAGCTCCTACGAGCAGTACTTC.

The chain links TRBV18 to TRBJ2-7; D is unclear. From germline, CDR1 is KGHSH and CDR2 LQKENI. The germline V and J ends were trimmed by 4 bases and 3 bases, with 10 bases remaining between them. CDR3 size: 13 residues. As DNA, the CDR3 is TGTGCCAGCTCACAGGAGTGGGGCTACGAGCAGTACTTC. This translates into CASSQEWGYEQYF.

Points on this clonotype: A much bigger clone sits one base away, suggesting this may be a read error. The gene calls are TRBV12-3 or TRBV12-4 and TRBJ2-7; D not resolved. The ends were cut back, 4 bases at V and 3 bases at J, with 7 bases in the middle. The CDR3 sequence is 12 residues long. The CDR3 DNA reads TGTGCCAGCAGTTGGCAATGCTACGAGCAGTACTTC. It translates to CASSWQCYEQYF.

V is TRBV3-1 and J is TRBJ2-4; 13 bases fit TRBD2. The V gene's germline CDR1 is LGHDT and CDR2 YNNKEL (reference sequence). V was clipped by 4 bases and J by 7 bases; unmatched bases: 7. The CDR3 sequence is 16 residues long. The CDR3 protein is CASSPRLAGGRNIQYF. As DNA, the CDR3 is TGTGCCAGCAGCCCCAGACTAGCGGGGGGACGGAACATTCAGTACTTC.

This clonotype was seen a handful of times. The V call is TRBV18, the J call TRBJ2-7; D may be TRBD2 (5 bases). The J call is in doubt because the DNA end fits TRBJ2-5 better. The CDR3 has 13 residues. Germline values: CDR1 KGHSH, CDR2 LQKENI. This CDR3 is CASSPLREETQYF. The DNA of the CDR3 is TGTGCCAGCTCACCATTGAGGGAGGAGACCCAGTACTTC.

The chain is built from TRBV18 and TRBJ2-1; possibly TRBD1 for D (5 bases). This CDR3 spans 17 amino acids. CDR1 is KGHSH and CDR2 is LQKENI in the germline V gene. Trimming left V 2 bases short and J 5 bases short, with 19 bases between. CDR3 sequence reads: CASSPEGDRPPHNEQFF. The CDR3, as DNA: TGTGCCAGCTCACCAGAAGGTGACAGACCCCCCCACAATGAGCAGTTCTTC.

Ten or more counts support this clonotype. The chain combines TRBV5-6 with TRBJ1-2; D gene ambiguous. The V and J ends lost 3 bases and 4 bases respectively, with 4 bases between them. The CDR3 runs to 11 residues. Germline V gene sequence: CDR1 SGHDT, CDR2 YYEEEE. The CDR3, as DNA: TGTGCCAGCAGCTGGGGCTATGGCTACACCTTC. Encoded protein: CASSWGYGYTF.

This clonotype was recorded a few times. The chain is built from TRBV24-1 and TRBJ2-3; D is possibly TRBD2 (6 bases). The CDR3 sequence is 13 residues long. V was trimmed by 5 bases and J by 10 bases, leaving 15 bases between them. Germline V lookup: CDR1 KGHDR, CDR2 SFDVKD. The CDR3 loop reads CATSGGGNPSQYF. For the CDR3, the DNA is TGTGCCACCAGTGGCGGCGGGAACCCCTCGCAGTATTTT.

In this sample, this clonotype turned up a few times. This chain joins TRBV2 and TRBJ2-7; 7 bases align to TRBD1. The CDR3 contains 14 residues. V trimming: 2 bases; J trimming: 2 bases; junction bases outside the gene matches: 3. The germline V gene has CDR1 SNHLY and CDR2 FYNNEI. CDR3 loop: CASSERQGAYEQYF. As DNA, the CDR3 is TGTGCCAGCAGTGAAAGGCAGGGGGCCTACGAGCAGTACTTC. The entire variable domain, with the rest obtained from reference TRBV2 and TRBJ2-7, is as follows: EPEVTQTPSHQVTQMGQEVILRCVPISNHLYFYWYRQILGQKVEFLVSFYNNEISEKSEIFDDQFSVERPDGSNFTLKIRSTKLEDSAMYFCASSERQGAYEQYFGPGTRLTVT.

This clonotype came up once. A much larger clone sits a single nucleotide away, making a read error possible. The chain carries TRBV7-2 and TRBJ2-1; TRBD1 is a possible D gene (5 bases). This CDR3 contains 12 residues. V lost 5 bases and J lost 10, with 12 bases in between. The germline gives CDR1 SGHTA, CDR2 FQGNSA. The CDR3 bases are TGTGCCAGCAGCCCAGGGTGGCGCGAGCAGTTCTTC. This sequence encodes CASSPGWREQFF.

The chain uses TRBV21-1 and TRBJ2-1; TRBD1 is the table's D call, not checked against the DNA. TRBV21-1 is labeled a pseudogene. CDR3 length: 17 residues. The DNA for the CDR3 is TGTGCCAGCACCCGAATTAGGGTGCAGGACTGGGCTGGATCCCGGTTCTTC. Translation gives CASTRIRVQDWAGSRFF.

V usage is TRBV30 and J usage is TRBJ2-1; the match to TRBD2 covers 7 bases. There are 11 residues in the CDR3. CDR1 GTSNPN and CDR2 SVGIG come from the germline V gene (reference sequence). With V trimmed by 8 bases and J by 10 bases, 8 bases remained unmatched. CDR3 sequence (DNA): TGTGCCCGGACCTGGGGGGGAGAGCAGTTCTTC. Translating gives CARTWGGEQFF.

This clonotype was seen only a few times. The CDR3 nucleotides read TGCGCCAGCAGTCCTTCCGGGACTTCTAACTATGGCTACACCTTC. Translated: CASSPSGTSNYGYTF. J is TRBJ1-2 and V is TRBV5-1; possibly TRBD1 for D (5 bases). The CDR3 extends over 15 amino acids. CDR1 and CDR2 from the germline V gene are SGHRS and YFSETQ. Trimming pared 5 bases from V and 0 bases from J, leaving 14 bases between.

This clonotype was found a few times. V and J are TRBV20-1 and TRBJ1-4; 9 bases map to TRBD1. The CDR3 runs to 13 residues. J gave up 4 bases and V 8 bases, and 5 bases lay outside the gene matches. From germline, CDR1 is DFQATT and CDR2 SNEGSKA (reference sequence). The CDR3 loop reads CSTPGQGNEKLFF. In nucleotides, the CDR3 is TGCAGTACTCCGGGACAGGGTAATGAAAAACTGTTTTTT.

This clonotype showed up just once. The chain links TRBV20-1 to TRBJ1-6, with no clear D. Trimming removed 0 bases from V and 8 bases from J, with 8 bases in between. CDR1 is DFQATT, CDR2 SNEGSKA, per germline (reference sequence). CDR3 length: 13 residues. The CDR3 DNA sequence: TGCAGTGCTAGAGATCGCGGGGATTCACCCCTCCACTTT. This sequence encodes CSARDRGDSPLHF.

The CDR3 DNA reads as TGTGCCAGCAGCTTAGGACTGAGCTATGGCTACACCTTC. Translation: CASSLGLSYGYTF. V gene TRBV7-8 combines with J gene TRBJ1-2; D is ambiguous. Germline V lookup: CDR1 SGHVS, CDR2 FQNEAQ. The V and J ends lost 1 base and 4 bases respectively, with 7 bases between them. The CDR3 contains 13 residues.

This clonotype showed up just once. The DNA of the CDR3 is TGTGCAAGTCGCTTCGTGGGGAGGAGAGAGACCCAGTACTTC. This gives the protein CASRFVGRRETQYF. The V gene is TRBV12-2, the J gene TRBJ2-7; the D call of TRBD2 is as the table states it, not checked on the DNA. The J call is uncertain, as TRBJ2-5 better fits the DNA end. TRBV12-2 is tagged as a pseudogene. CDR3 length: 14 amino acids.

This clonotype was picked up many times. The chain employs TRBV28 and TRBJ2-7; D call uncertain. The CDR3 runs 13 residues. Germline V gives CDR1 MDHEN, CDR2 SYDVKM. Trimming cost V 8 bases and J 2 bases, with 13 bases left between them. The CDR3 region has the DNA TGTGCCAGCGCTGACCAGAGTCCCTACGAGCAGTACTTC. Translation gives CASADQSPYEQYF.

In this sample, this clonotype turned up a few times. V usage is TRBV4-3 and J usage is TRBJ1-6; the D is unclear. CDR3 length: 16 amino acids. Per the germline V gene, CDR1 is LGHNA and CDR2 is YSLEER. V dropped 0 bases and J dropped 5 bases, with 11 bases sitting between them. The CDR3: CASSQDRPPNNSPLHF. The CDR3 bases are TGCGCCAGCAGCCAAGATCGACCACCGAATAATTCACCCCTCCACTTT.

This clonotype was counted a few times. V usage is TRBV21-1 and J usage is TRBJ2-5; TRBD1, as called in the table, went unchecked against the DNA. TRBV21-1 is reported as a pseudogene. The CDR3 totals 15 residues. CDR3 sequence: CASSKGQSFWETQYF. The CDR3 DNA is TGTGCCAGCAGCAAAGGACAGTCCTTCTGGGAGACCCAGTACTTC.

In its sample, this clonotype was seen a few times. This CDR3 reads CAISEFGTSASYEQYF. The CDR3 DNA reads as TGTGCCATCAGTGAGTTCGGGACTAGCGCATCCTACGAGCAGTACTTC. The chain is built from TRBV10-3 and TRBJ2-7; 10 nucleotides agree with TRBD2. The CDR3 runs to 16 residues. Per the germline V gene, CDR1 is ENHRY and CDR2 is SYGVKD. Unmatched junction bases numbered 4, after V lost 1 base and J lost 1 base.

The V and J genes are TRBV7-9 and TRBJ2-5; perhaps TRBD2 as D (5 bases). The germline gives CDR1 SEHNR, CDR2 FQNEAQ (reference sequence). V lost 5 bases and J lost 11, with 18 bases in between. CDR3 length equals 13 residues. The CDR3 bases are TGTGCCAGCAGCCTTTTCCGCACCGGGGAGCAGTACTTC. Protein product: CASSLFRTGEQYF. Variable domain in full (rest from reference TRBV7-9 and TRBJ2-5): DTGVSQNPRHKITKRGQNVTFRCDPISEHNRLYWYRQTLGQGPEFLTYFQNEAQLEKSRLLSDRFSAERPKGSFSTLEIQRTEQGDSAMYLCASSLFRTGEQYFGPGTRLLVL.